A single sample gave rise to the 18 T cell receptor beta chains below, sequenced in a study of blood T cell repertoires in COVID-19. The assay was immunoSEQ multiplex PCR, and TCRdb's table has in-frame clones only and misses some. The data show fewer than 60,000 clones, with just under 90% seen just once and approximately 6.5% held by the top ten. Sequenced sample: peripheral blood. The receptors stem from a woman in her fifties or sixties with COVID-19, enrolled during active disease.

The chain combines TRBV11-3 with TRBJ1-1, with 7 bases lining up with TRBD1. The CDR3 is 12 residues long. CDR1 is SGHNT, CDR2 YENEEA, per germline. After removal of 2 bases from V and 8 bases from J, the junction contained 2 bases not matched to a gene. The CDR3 DNA follows: TGTGCCAGCAGCTTATGGGACAGCGAAGCTTTCTTT. It yields the protein CASSLWDSEAFF.

The chain combines TRBV28 with TRBJ1-2; D gene uncertain. The CDR3 is made up of 13 amino acids. With 3 bases removed from V and 4 bases from J, the gap between germline ends came to 9 bases. Per germline, CDR1 MDHEN and CDR2 SYDVKM. In nucleotides, the CDR3 is TGTGCCAGCAGTTTGGAGGAGGTCTATGGCTACACCTTC. Translating gives CASSLEEVYGYTF.

The CDR3 nucleotides read TGTGCCAGCAGTGACCGGGGACAGGGTGTCTATGGCTACACCTTC. Translation gives CASSDRGQGVYGYTF. V is TRBV2 and J is TRBJ1-2, with TRBD1 identical over 9 bases. Per the germline V gene, CDR1 is SNHLY and CDR2 is FYNNEI. V lost 3 bases to trimming and J lost 4 bases; unmatched junction nucleotides: 6. This CDR3 contains 15 residues.

The gene calls are TRBV30 and TRBJ2-7; TRBD2 agrees at 8 bases. V dropped 5 bases and J dropped 0; count of bases not matched to a gene: 6. There are 14 residues in the CDR3. Germline V gene data show CDR1 as GTSNPN and CDR2 as SVGIG (reference sequence). The CDR3 is CAWGNSGISYEQYF. CDR3 nucleotides: TGTGCCTGGGGCAATAGCGGGATCTCCTACGAGCAGTACTTC.

This chain joins TRBV7-9 and TRBJ2-1; TRBD1 aligns across 9 bases. This CDR3 spans 15 amino acids. J lost 6 bases, V lost 1 base, and 4 bases had no gene match. From germline, CDR1 is SEHNR and CDR2 FQNEAQ (reference sequence). The CDR3 region is CASSLGGTGLNEQFF. CDR3 nucleotides: TGTGCCAGCAGCTTAGGCGGGACAGGGCTCAATGAGCAGTTCTTC.

The V gene is TRBV3-1 (or the pseudogene TRBV3-2), the J gene TRBJ2-7; D is ambiguous. Trimming took 3 bases from V and 0 from J, leaving 15 bases between them. CDR3 length: 16 residues. Germline CDR1 and CDR2: LGHDT and YNNKEL (reference sequence). The CDR3: CASSHEPDSSSYEQYF. The CDR3 DNA reads as TGTGCCAGCAGCCATGAGCCTGATTCGTCCTCCTACGAGCAGTACTTC.

This chain connects TRBV19 to TRBJ2-1, with D perhaps TRBD2 (6 bases). Trimming pared 9 bases from V and 4 bases from J, leaving 25 bases between. CDR1 is LNHDA, CDR2 SQIVND, per germline (reference sequence). The CDR3 covers 17 residues. The DNA of the CDR3 is TGTGCCAGCTCGAGTAGCGGCCCAGGTGGCGCATACAATGAGCAGTTCTTC. This encodes CASSSSGPGGAYNEQFF.

The chain has TRBV4-2 and TRBJ2-7; 12 positions agree with TRBD2. V was clipped by 5 bases and J by 0 bases; unmatched bases: 5. The germline V gene encodes CDR1 LGHNA and CDR2 YNFKEQ. The CDR3 loop spans 16 amino acids. The CDR3 nucleotides read TGTGCCAGCAGCAAAAAGACTAGCGGGAGCTCCTACGAGCAGTACTTC. Encoded protein: CASSKKTSGSSYEQYF.

The chain employs TRBV4-1 and TRBJ2-3; D uncertain. The germline V gene encodes CDR1 MGHRA and CDR2 YSYEKL. The V end lost 1 base, the J end lost 5 bases, and 7 bases lay between the germline ends. The CDR3 has 13 residues. The CDR3 nucleotides read TGCGCCAGCAGCCAAGTAGCTGGAGATACGCAGTATTTT. Translation: CASSQVAGDTQYF.

The J gene is TRBJ1-2, the V gene TRBV2; 7 bases align to TRBD1. This CDR3 has 15 residues. Germline V CDR1 and CDR2: SNHLY, FYNNEI. V trimming: 6 bases; J trimming: 0 bases; junction bases outside the gene matches: 7. The DNA for the CDR3 is TGTGCCAGCAGCCCGGGACAGACTACTAACTATGGCTACACCTTC. Residues: CASSPGQTTNYGYTF.

The rearrangement uses TRBV28 and TRBJ1-6; D not resolved. CDR1 is MDHEN and CDR2 is SYDVKM in the germline V gene. The CDR3 has 17 residues. The V end lost 3 bases, the J end lost 0 bases, and 12 bases lay between the germline ends. CDR3 nucleotide sequence: TGTGCCAGCAGTTTTGGTGCGGCTAGCTCCTATAATTCACCCCTCCACTTT. Its protein is CASSFGAASSYNSPLHF.

The chain combines TRBV7-2 with TRBJ2-3; 9 nucleotides agree with TRBD1. Germline V lookup: CDR1 SGHTA, CDR2 FQGNSA. The CDR3 runs 16 residues. With V trimmed by 6 bases and J by 2 bases, 9 bases remained unmatched. For the CDR3, the DNA is TGTGCCAGCAGACCCGGGACAGGGCCTGCCACAGATACGCAGTATTTT. Amino acids: CASRPGTGPATDTQYF.

This rearrangement joins TRBV18 to TRBJ2-7; 8 bases are shared with TRBD1. CDR1 and CDR2 (germline): KGHSH, LQKENI. This CDR3 spans 13 amino acids. The junction had 3 bases not matched to a gene; V was cut back by 5 bases and J by 3 bases. CDR3 region: CASSRDRIYEQYF. Here the CDR3 DNA reads TGTGCCAGCTCAAGGGACAGGATCTACGAGCAGTACTTC.

The chain links TRBV28 to TRBJ1-5; D perhaps matches TRBD1 (5 bases). The CDR3 contains 16 residues. The germline CDR1 and CDR2 sequences are MDHEN and SYDVKM. Trimming took 6 bases from V and 0 from J, leaving 15 bases between them. The CDR3 coding sequence is TGTGCCAGCAGGAGACCGGGGGGGTATAGCAATCAGCCCCAGCATTTT. Translated: CASRRPGGYSNQPQHF.

V usage is TRBV18 and J usage is TRBJ1-2; D is ambiguous. Trimming cost V 2 bases and J 8 bases, with 12 bases left between them. Per the germline V gene, CDR1 is KGHSH and CDR2 is LQKENI. This CDR3 has 13 residues. In DNA, the CDR3 is TGTGCCAGCTCACCAGCGGGAGAAGGGGGCTACACCTTC. Translating it yields CASSPAGEGGYTF.

This chain connects TRBV19 to TRBJ1-5; 7 nucleotides line up with TRBD1. The J segment lost 4 bases and the V segment lost 6 bases, leaving 9 bases of the junction unmatched. The CDR3 sequence is 15 residues long. Germline CDR1 reads LNHDA; CDR2 reads SQIVND (reference sequence). The CDR3 bases are TGTGCCAGTAGGACCAGACAGGGCGGGAATCAGCCCCAGCATTTT. It is translated as CASRTRQGGNQPQHF.

The sample holds many counts of this clone. The chain couples TRBV2 to TRBJ1-4; a possible D gene is TRBD1 (6 bases). This CDR3 comprises 16 residues. Trimming shortened V by 5 bases and J by 4 bases, and 17 bases separated the two germline ends. Germline V gene sequence: CDR1 SNHLY, CDR2 FYNNEI. The CDR3: CASSYLTGTLNEKLFF. For the CDR3, the DNA is TGTGCCAGCAGTTACCTAACAGGGACCCTTAATGAAAAACTGTTTTTT. Variable domain in full (rest from reference TRBV2 and TRBJ1-4): EPEVTQTPSHQVTQMGQEVILRCVPISNHLYFYWYRQILGQKVEFLVSFYNNEISEKSEIFDDQFSVERPDGSNFTLKIRSTKLEDSAMYFCASSYLTGTLNEKLFFGSGTQLSVL.

This chain joins TRBV11-3 and TRBJ2-5; D possibly corresponds to TRBD2 (6 bases). The V end lost 6 bases, the J end lost 2 bases, and 7 bases lay between the germline ends. The CDR3 has 12 residues. Looked up from germline, CDR1 is SGHNT and CDR2 is YENEEA. Here the CDR3 reads CASRGLQETQYF. The CDR3 coding sequence is TGTGCCAGCAGGGGACTTCAAGAGACCCAGTACTTC. The entire variable domain, with the rest obtained from reference TRBV11-3 and TRBJ2-5, is as follows: EAGVVQSPRYKIIEKKQPVAFWCNPISGHNTLYWYLQNLGQGPELLIRYENEEAVDDSQLPKDRFSAERLKGVDSTLKIQPAELGDSAVYLCASRGLQETQYFGPGTRLLVL.